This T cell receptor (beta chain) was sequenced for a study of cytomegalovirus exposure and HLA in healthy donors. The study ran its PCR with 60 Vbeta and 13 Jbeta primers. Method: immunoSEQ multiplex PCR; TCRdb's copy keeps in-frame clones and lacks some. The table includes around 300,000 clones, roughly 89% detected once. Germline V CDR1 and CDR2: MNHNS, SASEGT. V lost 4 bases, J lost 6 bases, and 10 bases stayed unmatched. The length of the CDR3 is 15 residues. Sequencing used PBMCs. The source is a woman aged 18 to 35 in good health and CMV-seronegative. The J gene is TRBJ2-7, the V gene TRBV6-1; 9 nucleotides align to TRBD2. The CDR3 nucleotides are TGTGCCAGCAGTGCCCTAGCGGGGCCCCCCTCCGAGCAGTACTTC. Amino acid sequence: CASSALAGPPSEQYF.